The 18 T cell receptor beta chains presented below share a single source sample, sequenced in a study of T cells expressing NK-cell markers. TCRdb re-analyzed the 5' RACE reads; it lists each CDR3 protein once, without DNA. In total, the table holds over 150,000 distinct CDR3 sequences. The sequencing sample was made of blood T cells: a sorted CD56 or NKG2C T cell subset, CD4+ or CD8+ T cells, or bulk PBMC T cells (not recorded which). These receptors all stem from a man aged 18-70 years in good health.

CDR3 region: CASSLGGSNEKLFF. J is TRBJ1-4 and V is TRBV6-1; no DNA is available, so the TRBD1 call from TCRdb remains unchecked. Germline assignment: CDR1 MNHNS and CDR2 SASEGT. The CDR3 has 14 residues.

This chain links TRBV12-2 with TRBJ1-5; as DNA is missing, the TRBD1 call by TCRdb cannot be tested. TRBV12-2 is given as a pseudogene. The CDR3 runs 18 residues. CDR3 protein: CASRLVRDRERGNQPQHF.

The V and J genes are TRBV20-1 and TRBJ2-3. The CDR3 is 14 residues long. Germline CDR1 reads DFQATT; CDR2 reads SNEGSKA (reference sequence). CDR3 sequence: CSARDIDRTDTQYF.

J is TRBJ1-3 and V is TRBV5-1. Germline CDR1 and CDR2: SGHRS and YFSETQ. This CDR3 contains 15 residues. CDR3 residues: CASSLWAGTGNTIYF.

This chain uses TRBV11-1 with TRBJ2-1; the TCRdb D gene call, TRBD1, has no DNA to confirm it. The germline gives CDR1 SGHAT, CDR2 FQDESV (reference sequence). This CDR3 is 15 amino acids long. The CDR3 loop reads CASSLFQGRSNEQFF. Full variable domain (rest looked up from reference TRBV11-1 and TRBJ2-1): EAEVAQSPRYKITEKSQAVAFWCDPISGHATLYWYRQILGQGPELLVQFQDESVVDDSQLPKDRFSAERLKGVDSTLKIQPAELGDSAMYLCASSLFQGRSNEQFFGPGTRLTVL.

The chain joins TRBV7-8 to TRBJ2-5; TCRdb selects TRBD1, and the lack of DNA leaves this call unchecked. The CDR3 covers 16 residues. Per germline, CDR1 SGHVS and CDR2 FQNEAQ. CDR3 protein: CASSLEGTGEGETQYF.

The chain's CDR3 is CAIKNPDSPNTEAFF. This chain connects TRBV2 to TRBJ1-1; checking the TCRdb D call of TRBD1 is not possible without DNA. The CDR3 loop spans 15 amino acids. CDR1 is SNHLY and CDR2 is FYNNEI in the germline V gene. The whole variable domain, remainder taken from reference TRBV2 and TRBJ1-1, is EPEVTQTPSHQVTQMGQEVILRCVPISNHLYFYWYRQILGQKVEFLVSFYNNEISEKSEIFDDQFSVERPDGSNFTLKIRSTKLEDSAMYFCAIKNPDSPNTEAFFGQGTRLTVV.

The gene calls are TRBV19 and TRBJ1-5. Germline CDR1 and CDR2: LNHDA and SQIVND (reference sequence). The CDR3 is 14 amino acids. CDR3 sequence: CASSIGRDNQPQHF.

Here the CDR3 reads CASSFPSVARDRVIYEQYF. The rearrangement uses TRBV28 and TRBJ2-7; no DNA is available, so the TRBD1 call from TCRdb remains unchecked. Germline CDR1 and CDR2: MDHEN and SYDVKM. The CDR3 consists of 19 residues.

J is TRBJ2-3 and V is TRBV15; TCRdb lists TRBD2, though no DNA is available to test this call. The CDR3 contains 15 residues. The germline V gene encodes CDR1 LNHNV and CDR2 YYDKDF (reference sequence). CDR3 region: CATSRPGGNADTQYF.

This chain uses TRBV27 with TRBJ2-1; TCRdb proposes TRBD2, but this gene call is untestable without DNA. The CDR3 loop spans 17 amino acids. Germline V CDR1 and CDR2: MNHEY, SMNVEV (reference sequence). The CDR3 protein is CASSFHGTSGVIGEQFF.

This chain uses TRBV29-1 with TRBJ2-1; TCRdb names TRBD1, which stays unverified in the absence of DNA. This CDR3 is built from 12 residues. Germline assignment: CDR1 SQVTM and CDR2 ANQGSEA. CDR3 sequence reads: CSAPGQGGRQFF.

The chain couples TRBV7-2 to TRBJ2-3; TCRdb names TRBD2, which stays unverified in the absence of DNA. This CDR3 has 15 amino acids. CDR1 SGHTA and CDR2 FQGNSA come from the germline V gene. The CDR3 reads CASSPVGGGADTQYF.

The rearrangement joins TRBV5-1 to TRBJ2-4; TCRdb's D gene call, TRBD1, goes unchecked for lack of DNA. CDR3 size: 15 residues. Looked up from germline, CDR1 is SGHRS and CDR2 is YFSETQ. CDR3: CASSRDREAKNIQYF.

The V call is TRBV10-3, the J call TRBJ2-7. The germline V gene encodes CDR1 ENHRY and CDR2 SYGVKD. This CDR3 has 13 residues. The CDR3 sequence: CAISESGSYEQYF.

The genes are TRBV19 and TRBJ1-4. Per the germline V gene, CDR1 is LNHDA and CDR2 is SQIVND (reference sequence). CDR3 length: 15 amino acids. The CDR3 sequence is CASSDRAATNEKLFF.

The V gene is TRBV27, the J gene TRBJ2-7; there is no DNA to check the TCRdb D call of TRBD1. The germline V gene has CDR1 MNHEY and CDR2 SMNVEV (reference sequence). The CDR3 length is 17 residues. Here the CDR3 reads CASSPIPSGTASYEQYF.

V gene TRBV5-1 combines with J gene TRBJ2-1; TCRdb names TRBD2, which stays unverified in the absence of DNA. The length of the CDR3 is 16 residues. CDR1 SGHRS and CDR2 YFSETQ come from the germline V gene. CDR3 sequence reads: CASSSIGTSGYNEQFF.